These 30 T cell receptor beta chains share one sample of origin, sequenced in a study of Tregs in tolerant kidney transplant recipients. Profiled with immunoSEQ multiplex PCR; TCRdb holds only in-frame clones, not every one. The table has about 69,000 clones, about 89% seen once; the top ten hold approximately 0.39%. The starting material was CD4+ T cells from blood, obtained before the transplant. These receptors came from a human donor who received a combined kidney and bone marrow transplant.

This clone has a single count. This chain connects TRBV27 to TRBJ2-7, with D possibly TRBD1 on 6 matching bases. The V end was cut by 5 bases, the J end by 0 bases, with 17 bases between. This CDR3 is 16 amino acids long. Germline loops: CDR1 MNHEY, CDR2 SMNVEV (reference sequence). The CDR3 loop reads CASSPQGHTVSYEQYF. CDR3 sequence (DNA): TGTGCCAGCAGTCCCCAGGGACATACCGTCTCCTACGAGCAGTACTTC.

J is TRBJ1-5 and V is TRBV11-2; D not certain. The germline CDR1 and CDR2 sequences are SGHAT and FQNNGV. CDR3 length: 15 amino acids. Between the trimmed V and J ends, which lost 2 bases and 7 bases, there was a span of 15 bases. CDR3 in DNA: TGTGCCAGCAGCTTAAACCCCCAGGCCGAACAGCCCCAGCATTTT. Its translation: CASSLNPQAEQPQHF.

This rearrangement joins TRBV7-7 to TRBJ2-2; a possible D gene is TRBD1 (6 bases). Trimming stripped 5 bases from V and 0 bases from J, with 13 bases between. CDR3 length equals 16 residues. CDR1 and CDR2 from the germline V gene are SSHAT and FNYEAQ (reference sequence). The CDR3 reads CASSLQGPPNTGELFF. The CDR3 DNA follows: TGTGCCAGCAGCCTACAGGGCCCCCCGAACACCGGGGAGCTGTTTTTT.

V gene TRBV7-9 combines with J gene TRBJ2-7, with 8 bases matching TRBD1. The germline CDR1 and CDR2 sequences are SEHNR and FQNEAQ (reference sequence). With 3 bases clipped from V and 3 bases from J, the junction kept 1 base outside the gene matches. This CDR3 comprises 13 residues. The CDR3 sequence is CASSFGQGYEQYF. CDR3 DNA: TGTGCCAGCAGCTTCGGACAGGGCTACGAGCAGTACTTC.

The chain combines TRBV6-5 with TRBJ2-7; 9 nucleotides agree with TRBD1. V lost 1 base, J lost 7 bases, and 11 bases stayed unmatched. The CDR3 extends over 16 amino acids. Germline CDR1 is MNHEY and CDR2 is SVGAGI. In nucleotides, the CDR3 is TGTGCCAGCAGTTACTTCGCCGGGACAGGGACCGAAGAGCAGTACTTC. It yields the protein CASSYFAGTGTEEQYF.

The chain is built from TRBV29-1 and TRBJ1-2, with D unclear. The CDR3 extends over 11 amino acids. Germline V lookup: CDR1 SQVTM, CDR2 ANQGSEA. V lost 3 bases and J 7 bases, leaving 9 bases between the germline ends. CDR3 DNA: TGCAGCGTTGAGGTCGGAGGTGGCTACACCTTC. Residues: CSVEVGGGYTF.

This chain connects TRBV18 to TRBJ2-5; TRBD1 might be the D (6 bases). The V gene's germline CDR1 is KGHSH and CDR2 LQKENI. CDR3 length equals 14 residues. The germline V and J ends were trimmed by 0 bases and 4 bases, with 9 bases remaining between them. The CDR3 region is CASSPPGRGETQYF. The CDR3 DNA follows: TGTGCCAGCTCACCACCGGGCAGGGGAGAGACCCAGTACTTC.

The rearrangement links TRBV19 to TRBJ1-5; perhaps TRBD1 as D (5 bases). Germline loops: CDR1 LNHDA, CDR2 SQIVND (reference sequence). This CDR3 comprises 15 residues. V lost 2 bases and J 4 bases, leaving 12 bases between the germline ends. In DNA, the CDR3 is TGTGCCAGTAGTATAAGTGGAGGGGATAATCAGCCCCAGCATTTT. Protein: CASSISGGDNQPQHF.

In its sample, this clone was seen once. The V gene is TRBV5-6, the J gene TRBJ1-5; D is ambiguous. V was trimmed by 0 bases and J by 0 bases, leaving 4 bases between them. The CDR3 runs to 14 residues. Germline-derived CDR1 and CDR2 are SGHDT and YYEEEE. CDR3: CASSLAVSNQPQHF. The CDR3 nucleotides are TGTGCCAGCAGCTTGGCAGTTAGCAATCAGCCCCAGCATTTT.

V usage is TRBV28 and J usage is TRBJ2-7, with D unresolved. The germline V gene encodes CDR1 MDHEN and CDR2 SYDVKM. V was pared by 5 bases and J by 3 bases, with 20 bases between. The CDR3 has 16 residues. CDR3 DNA: TGTGCCAGCAGTACCTCGGGTGATAGAGGCTTCTACGAGCAGTACTTC. Its translation is CASSTSGDRGFYEQYF.

The rearrangement links TRBV6-1 to TRBJ1-4; 7 bases are shared with TRBD1. Per germline, CDR1 MNHNS and CDR2 SASEGT. V was clipped by 7 bases and J by 7 bases; unmatched bases: 3. CDR3 length equals 12 residues. The CDR3 DNA is TGTGCCAGCAAGGGGGCAGGTGAAAAACTGTTTTTT. Translation gives CASKGAGEKLFF.

This clone was counted once. The chain uses TRBV5-1 and TRBJ1-2; 7 nucleotides line up with TRBD1. This CDR3 is built from 16 residues. V gave up 1 base and J gave up 8 bases; unmatched junction bases: 14. Germline-derived CDR1 and CDR2 are SGHRS and YFSETQ. In DNA form, the CDR3 reads TGCGCCAGCAGCTTGAGCCCTTCGACAGGGTCCGAGGGCTACACCTTC. Its translation: CASSLSPSTGSEGYTF.

This clone turned up a few times. The rearrangement links TRBV5-1 to TRBJ2-7, with no clear D. The V gene's germline CDR1 is SGHRS and CDR2 YFSETQ. There are 14 residues in the CDR3. V lost 5 bases to trimming and J lost 0 bases, with 12 bases between them. CDR3 sequence (DNA): TGCGCCAGCAGACACCTGTCAAGCTCCTACGAGCAGTACTTC. This gives the protein CASRHLSSSYEQYF.

V gene TRBV27 combines with J gene TRBJ2-3; no definite D call. From germline, CDR1 is MNHEY and CDR2 SMNVEV (reference sequence). CDR3 length: 14 amino acids. V was shortened by 3 bases and J by 1 base, with 8 bases between the two germline ends. CDR3 protein: CASSFRQGTDTQYF. CDR3 DNA sequence: TGTGCCAGCAGTTTCCGGCAGGGCACAGATACGCAGTATTTT.

The chain joins TRBV7-9 to TRBJ2-2; D gene unclear. Germline values: CDR1 SEHNR, CDR2 FQNEAQ (reference sequence). With 5 bases removed from V and 8 bases from J, the gap between germline ends came to 9 bases. This CDR3 spans 12 amino acids. The CDR3 loop is CASSKIQGELFF. The CDR3, as DNA: TGTGCCAGCAGCAAAATACAAGGGGAGCTGTTTTTT. Filled out from reference TRBV7-9 and TRBJ2-2, the complete variable domain reads DTGVSQNPRHKITKRGQNVTFRCDPISEHNRLYWYRQTLGQGPEFLTYFQNEAQLEKSRLLSDRFSAERPKGSFSTLEIQRTEQGDSAMYLCASSKIQGELFFGEGSRLTVL.

The gene calls are TRBV7-2 and TRBJ2-5, with TRBD1 matching 7 bases. The CDR3 sequence is 16 residues long. With V trimmed by 5 bases and J by 5 bases, 14 bases remained unmatched. Germline V gives CDR1 SGHTA, CDR2 FQGNSA. CDR3 residues: CASSNTDRVGGETQYF. In DNA form, the CDR3 reads TGTGCCAGCAGCAATACTGACAGGGTCGGTGGGGAGACCCAGTACTTC.

The chain joins TRBV11-2 to TRBJ2-7; TRBD1 is a possible D gene (6 bases). Trimming cost V 3 bases and J 3 bases, with 12 bases left between them. Looked up from germline, CDR1 is SGHAT and CDR2 is FQNNGV. There are 14 residues in the CDR3. CDR3 DNA sequence: TGTGCCAGCAGCTTGGGGACACGGCACTACGAGCAGTACTTC. Amino acids: CASSLGTRHYEQYF.

J is TRBJ2-2 and V is TRBV27; D is unresolved. The CDR3 totals 17 residues. V lost 7 bases, J lost 1 base, and 19 bases lay in between. Germline V gene lookup returns CDR1 MNHEY and CDR2 SMNVEV (reference sequence). The CDR3 loop reads CASTLSGAFLNTGELFF. The DNA of the CDR3 is TGTGCCAGCACCCTAAGTGGAGCTTTCCTGAACACCGGGGAGCTGTTTTTT.

The J gene is TRBJ2-2, the V gene TRBV5-1; 7 bases map to TRBD1. V gave up 5 bases and J gave up 0 bases; unmatched junction bases: 7. CDR3 length equals 16 residues. In germline, CDR1 is SGHRS, CDR2 YFSETQ. CDR3: CASRRPGQANTGELFF. The CDR3 coding sequence is TGCGCCAGCAGACGCCCCGGACAGGCGAACACCGGGGAGCTGTTTTTT.

V gene TRBV2 combines with J gene TRBJ2-7; D call uncertain. The V and J ends lost 3 bases and 4 bases respectively, with 10 bases between them. CDR3 length equals 13 residues. Germline V gene data show CDR1 as SNHLY and CDR2 as FYNNEI. The CDR3: CASSDDKFYEQYF. Written as DNA, the CDR3 is TGTGCCAGCAGTGACGACAAGTTTTACGAGCAGTACTTC.

The chain employs TRBV14 and TRBJ1-2; TRBD1 matches 8 bases. Germline assignment: CDR1 SGHDN and CDR2 FVKESK. The trim removed 6 bases at V and 5 bases at J, leaving 5 bases unmatched. This CDR3 comprises 13 residues. The CDR3 coding sequence is TGTGCCAGCAGGAGGCAGGGGGCTTATGGCTACACCTTC. Encoded protein: CASRRQGAYGYTF.

The CDR3 sequence is CASSTRTGDEQYF. CDR3 nucleotide sequence: TGTGCCAGCAGCACCCGGACAGGGGATGAGCAGTACTTC. This chain uses TRBV11-3 with TRBJ2-7; TRBD1 matches at 9 bases. This CDR3 has 13 residues. Germline CDR1 SGHNT, CDR2 YENEEA. V was pared by 5 bases and J by 7 bases, with 6 bases of the junction left unmatched.

The CDR3 DNA is TGTGCCAGCAGCCCTGCCGGGACTAGCGGGAGGATCGCAGATACGCAGTATTTT. Protein: CASSPAGTSGRIADTQYF. This chain connects TRBV7-9 to TRBJ2-3, with 15 bases identical to TRBD2. The CDR3 is 18 residues long. The V gene's germline CDR1 is SEHNR and CDR2 FQNEAQ (reference sequence). After removal of 5 bases from V and 4 bases from J, the junction contained 10 bases not matched to a gene.

This chain links TRBV27 with TRBJ1-4, with 7 bases identical to TRBD1. V lost 5 bases, J lost 3 bases, and 9 bases stayed unmatched. The CDR3 length is 16 residues. CDR1 and CDR2 from the germline V gene are MNHEY and SMNVEV (reference sequence). CDR3 nucleotide sequence: TGTGCCAGCAGTCGAGTTACCGGGACAGCTAATGAAAAACTGTTTTTT. Its translation: CASSRVTGTANEKLFF.

The chain combines TRBV29-1 with TRBJ2-7; unclear D gene. The CDR3 covers 14 residues. Trimming pared 4 bases from V and 1 base from J, leaving 14 bases between. CDR1 SQVTM and CDR2 ANQGSEA come from the germline V gene. The CDR3, as DNA: TGCAGCGTTGGAAACCCACTCGGGTCCTACGAGCAGTACTTC. Translated: CSVGNPLGSYEQYF.

V usage is TRBV5-1 and J usage is TRBJ1-5, with D maybe TRBD1 (5 bases). Trimming removed 0 bases at V and 0 bases at J, with 7 bases between. The germline V gene has CDR1 SGHRS and CDR2 YFSETQ. The CDR3 has 15 residues. CDR3: CASSLEGISNQPQHF. The CDR3 region has the DNA TGCGCCAGCAGCTTGGAGGGGATTAGCAATCAGCCCCAGCATTTT.

The chain employs TRBV5-4 and TRBJ2-1; 9 bases match TRBD2. CDR3 length equals 16 residues. The trim removed 6 bases at V and 4 bases at J, leaving 11 bases unmatched. Germline V lookup: CDR1 SGHNT, CDR2 YYREEE (reference sequence). The CDR3 nucleotides are TGTGCCAGCATCAGCGGGAGGAGAGAGGGTTACAATGAGCAGTTCTTC. Protein: CASISGRREGYNEQFF.

The chain employs TRBV10-1 and TRBJ2-7, with a possible D match to TRBD1 (6 bases). The CDR3 extends over 15 amino acids. Trimming took off 0 bases at V and 1 base at J, with 10 bases between the two ends. From germline, CDR1 is WNHNN and CDR2 SYGVQD (reference sequence). For the CDR3, the DNA is TGCGCCAGCAGTGAGTCGCCCGGACAGTCCTACGAGCAGTACTTC. It specifies CASSESPGQSYEQYF.

The chain links TRBV5-8 to TRBJ2-1; a weak D match, TRBD2 (6 bases). CDR1 is SGHTS, CDR2 YDEGEE, per germline. This CDR3 contains 14 residues. V was shortened by 3 bases and J by 5 bases, with 12 bases between the two germline ends. CDR3: CASSSLRGNNEQFF. CDR3 coding DNA: TGTGCCAGCAGCTCGTTGCGGGGTAACAATGAGCAGTTCTTC.

This rearrangement joins TRBV29-1 to TRBJ2-6; 11 nucleotides match TRBD1. The CDR3 has 15 residues. Germline lookup yields CDR1 SQVTM and CDR2 ANQGSEA. Germline trimming cut 8 bases from V and 3 bases from J; bases unmatched to any gene: 6. CDR3 in amino acids: CSFLDRGLGANVLTF. The CDR3 coding sequence is TGCAGCTTTTTGGACAGGGGGCTTGGGGCCAACGTCCTGACTTTC.